One sample yielded the 19 T cell receptor beta chains listed below, sequenced in a study of blood T cell repertoires in COVID-19. TCRdb's copy holds only in-frame clones and misses some; the assay was immunoSEQ multiplex PCR. Among some 69,000 clones listed, 90% were seen once. The sample consisted of peripheral blood. The receptors were sampled from a man in his fifties or sixties with acute or convalescent COVID-19.

This chain links TRBV13 with TRBJ2-1; D is undetermined. CDR3 length: 15 residues. V lost 2 bases to trimming and J lost 0 bases, with 8 bases between them. The germline V gene encodes CDR1 PRHDT and CDR2 FYEKMQ (reference sequence). CDR3 in DNA: TGTGCCAGCAGCTTACGGGTCAGCTCCTACAATGAGCAGTTCTTC. The encoded protein is CASSLRVSSYNEQFF. The whole variable domain, remainder taken from reference TRBV13 and TRBJ2-1, is AAGVIQSPRHLIKEKRETATLKCYPIPRHDTVYWYQQGPGQDPQFLISFYEKMQSDKGSIPDRFSAQQFSDYHSELNMSSLELGDSALYFCASSLRVSSYNEQFFGPGTRLTVL.

The rearrangement links TRBV29-1 to TRBJ1-5; 10 positions agree with TRBD1. Looked up from germline, CDR1 is SQVTM and CDR2 is ANQGSEA. With V trimmed by 6 bases and J by 3 bases, 5 bases remained unmatched. The CDR3 has 14 residues. This CDR3 reads CSVMGQGINQPQHF. The CDR3 region has the DNA TGCAGCGTGATGGGACAGGGGATCAATCAGCCCCAGCATTTT.

The chain employs TRBV30 and TRBJ1-2, with no clear D. CDR1 is GTSNPN, CDR2 SVGIG, per germline (reference sequence). Trimming removed 4 bases from V and 6 bases from J, with 15 bases in between. The CDR3 runs 13 residues. The CDR3 nucleotides are TGTGCCTGGAACCCCGGGAGAAGGCATGGCTACACCTTC. The encoded protein is CAWNPGRRHGYTF.

The rearrangement links TRBV6-5 to TRBJ1-1; D is ambiguous. Trimming stripped 6 bases from V and 9 bases from J, with 17 bases between. CDR3 size: 13 residues. Germline V lookup: CDR1 MNHEY, CDR2 SVGAGI. In nucleotides, the CDR3 is TGTGCCAGCAGCCTCCGTGAGAACGACAAAGCTTTCTTT. Its protein is CASSLRENDKAFF.

This chain connects TRBV10-3 to TRBJ1-1; D is possibly TRBD1 (5 bases). There are 13 residues in the CDR3. The V gene lost 8 bases and the J gene lost 1 base, with 11 bases spanning the gap. Germline-derived CDR1 and CDR2 are ENHRY and SYGVKD. CDR3 region: CAIQYQGNTEAFF. The CDR3 nucleotides are TGTGCCATCCAGTACCAGGGGAACACTGAAGCTTTCTTT.

The CDR3 nucleotides are TGTGCCAGCAGTTACGGGCAGGGGACAGAGCCCCAGCATTTT. Translating gives CASSYGQGTEPQHF. The V call is TRBV6-2 or TRBV6-3, the J call TRBJ1-5; the match to TRBD1 covers 7 bases. In germline, CDR1 is MNHEY, CDR2 SVGEGT. The CDR3 has 14 amino acids. The V segment lost 2 bases and the J segment 8 bases; nucleotides outside the gene matches: 6.

The chain links TRBV14 to TRBJ2-2, with a weak D call TRBD1 (6 bases). Trimming removed 4 bases from V and 4 bases from J, with 10 bases in between. Germline assignment: CDR1 SGHDN and CDR2 FVKESK. This CDR3 comprises 14 residues. The CDR3 protein is CASSLFRGTGELFF. The CDR3 nucleotides read TGTGCCAGCAGCCTCTTCAGGGGCACCGGGGAGCTGTTTTTT.

This chain links TRBV18 with TRBJ1-1; 8 bases are shared with TRBD1. CDR3 length: 14 residues. Per the germline V gene, CDR1 is KGHSH and CDR2 is LQKENI. After removal of 3 bases from V and 1 base from J, the junction contained 1 base not matched to a gene. This CDR3 reads CASSPGTGNTEAFF. DNA for the CDR3: TGTGCCAGCTCACCCGGGACAGGGAACACTGAAGCTTTCTTT. Based on the CDR3 plus reference TRBV18 and TRBJ1-1, the full variable domain is NAGVMQNPRHLVRRRGQEARLRCSPMKGHSHVYWYRQLPEEGLKFMVYLQKENIIDESGMPKERFSAEFPKEGPSILRIQQVVRGDSAAYFCASSPGTGNTEAFFGQGTRLTVV.

This chain uses TRBV3-1 (or the pseudogene TRBV3-2) with TRBJ2-7, with D tentatively TRBD2 (5 bases). With 1 base removed from V and 1 base from J, the gap between germline ends came to 8 bases. Per germline, CDR1 LGHDT and CDR2 YNNKEL (reference sequence). The CDR3 runs 14 residues. In DNA, the CDR3 is TGTGCCAGCAGCCAAGTCGGGGATTCCTACGAGCAGTACTTC. Protein product: CASSQVGDSYEQYF.

The chain couples TRBV7-9 to TRBJ1-6; D remains ambiguous. V was cut by 5 bases and J by 11 bases, with 10 bases left in between. Germline V CDR1 and CDR2: SEHNR, FQNEAQ (reference sequence). The CDR3 has 12 amino acids. The CDR3, as DNA: TGTGCCAGCAGCCGGGAGGGTACACCCCTCCACTTT. Translating gives CASSREGTPLHF.

The V call is TRBV14, the J call TRBJ1-6, with no clear D. Trimming pared 6 bases from V and 0 bases from J, leaving 6 bases between. Germline lookup yields CDR1 SGHDN and CDR2 FVKESK. This CDR3 is 14 amino acids long. This CDR3 reads CASRASSYNSPLHF. The CDR3 nucleotides are TGTGCCAGCAGGGCTAGCTCCTATAATTCACCCCTCCACTTT.

The chain joins TRBV11-2 to TRBJ1-2; TRBD1 matches at 10 bases. The V gene end was trimmed by 5 bases and the J gene end by 4 bases; junction bases not matched to a gene: 13. The V gene's germline CDR1 is SGHAT and CDR2 FQNNGV. The CDR3 loop spans 17 amino acids. CDR3 nucleotides: TGTGCCAGCAGCATTATAGTTGGACAGGGGGGGGCCTATGGCTACACCTTC. Translated, it gives CASSIIVGQGGAYGYTF.

The chain joins TRBV6-5 to TRBJ2-2; weak D call: TRBD1 (5 bases). Trimming pared 6 bases from V and 3 bases from J, leaving 8 bases between. The CDR3 spans 13 residues. Per germline, CDR1 MNHEY and CDR2 SVGAGI. In DNA, the CDR3 is TGTGCCAGCAGCCAGGGATACACCGGGGAGCTGTTTTTT. Protein: CASSQGYTGELFF.

The chain uses TRBV19 and TRBJ1-6, with D perhaps TRBD1 (5 bases). The germline V gene encodes CDR1 LNHDA and CDR2 SQIVND (reference sequence). The CDR3 length is 16 residues. The V gene lost 3 bases and the J gene lost 5 bases, with 14 bases spanning the gap. The CDR3 nucleotides are TGTGCCAGTAGTATCGCCGGGGGGATCGATAATTCACCCCTCCACTTT. As protein: CASSIAGGIDNSPLHF.

The J gene is TRBJ1-5, the V gene TRBV6-2 or TRBV6-3; D is ambiguous. Germline lookup yields CDR1 MNHEY and CDR2 SVGEGT. This CDR3 has 12 amino acids. The V end lost 0 bases, the J end lost 9 bases, and 6 bases lay between the germline ends. In nucleotides, the CDR3 is TGTGCCAGCAGTTACTCAGGGAGGCCCCAGCATTTT. This encodes CASSYSGRPQHF.

The chain couples TRBV6-1 to TRBJ1-5; the D is unclear. Germline V CDR1 and CDR2: MNHNS, SASEGT. CDR3 size: 13 residues. Trimming cost V 2 bases and J 2 bases, with 4 bases left between them. The CDR3 nucleotides read TGTGCCAGCAGTGAACTCGGCAATCAGCCCCAGCATTTT. Amino acid sequence: CASSELGNQPQHF.

This rearrangement joins TRBV5-1 to TRBJ1-2; D may be TRBD1 (6 bases). This CDR3 contains 13 residues. Per germline, CDR1 SGHRS and CDR2 YFSETQ. The V end lost 0 bases, the J end lost 5 bases, and 8 bases lay between the germline ends. CDR3 loop: CASSLGQVYGYTF. DNA for the CDR3: TGCGCCAGCAGCTTGGGACAGGTATATGGCTACACCTTC.

V and J are TRBV7-2 and TRBJ1-1; TRBD1 agrees at 9 bases. The CDR3 sequence is 14 residues long. Germline V gene lookup returns CDR1 SGHTA and CDR2 FQGNSA. V lost 5 bases and J lost 5; bases outside the gene matches: 6. DNA of the CDR3: TGTGCCAGCAGCGCCTACAGGGGGCGGACTGAAGCTTTCTTT. This sequence encodes CASSAYRGRTEAFF. Full variable domain (outside the CDR3, taken from reference TRBV7-2 and TRBJ1-1): GAGVSQSPSNKVTEKGKDVELRCDPISGHTALYWYRQSLGQGLEFLIYFQGNSAPDKSGLPSDRFSAERTGGSVSTLTIQRTQQEDSAVYLCASSAYRGRTEAFFGQGTRLTVV.

The CDR3 region has the DNA TGTGCCACTTATAGCGGGGGGATGAACACTGAAGCTTTCTTT. It specifies CATYSGGMNTEAFF. J is TRBJ1-1 and V is TRBV19, with D possibly TRBD1 on 5 matching bases. With 10 bases removed from V and 0 bases from J, the gap between germline ends came to 15 bases. In germline, CDR1 is LNHDA, CDR2 SQIVND (reference sequence). The CDR3 totals 14 residues.